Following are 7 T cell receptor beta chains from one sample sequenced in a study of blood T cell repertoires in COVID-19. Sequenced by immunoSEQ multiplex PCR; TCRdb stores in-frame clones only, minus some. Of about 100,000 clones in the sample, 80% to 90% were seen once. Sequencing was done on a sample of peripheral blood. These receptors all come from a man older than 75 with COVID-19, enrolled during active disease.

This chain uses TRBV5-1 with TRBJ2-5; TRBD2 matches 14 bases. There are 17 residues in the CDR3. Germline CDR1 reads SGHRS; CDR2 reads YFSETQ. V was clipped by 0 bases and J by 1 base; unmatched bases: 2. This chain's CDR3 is CASSLAGTSGGQETQYF. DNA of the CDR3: TGCGCCAGCAGCTTGGCCGGGACTAGCGGGGGCCAAGAGACCCAGTACTTC. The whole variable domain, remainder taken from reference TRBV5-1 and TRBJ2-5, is KAGVTQTPRYLIKTRGQQVTLSCSPISGHRSVSWYQQTPGQGLQFLFEYFSETQRNKGNFPGRFSGRQFSNSRSEMNVSTLELGDSALYLCASSLAGTSGGQETQYFGPGTRLLVL.

The CDR3 bases are TGTGCCAGCAGTGTGAAGGGGGAGACCCAGTACTTC. It specifies CASSVKGETQYF. The chain combines TRBV2 with TRBJ2-5, with D tentatively TRBD1 (5 bases). Per the germline V gene, CDR1 is SNHLY and CDR2 is FYNNEI. Trimming cost V 4 bases and J 5 bases, with 8 bases left between them. The CDR3 consists of 12 residues.

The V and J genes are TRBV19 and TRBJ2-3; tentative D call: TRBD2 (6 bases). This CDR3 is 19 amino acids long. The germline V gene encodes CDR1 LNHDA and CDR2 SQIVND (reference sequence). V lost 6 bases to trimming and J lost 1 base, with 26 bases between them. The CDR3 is CASSTIRGALPGGTDTQYF. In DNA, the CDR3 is TGTGCCAGTAGCACCATTCGCGGGGCGTTACCCGGCGGCACAGATACGCAGTATTTT.

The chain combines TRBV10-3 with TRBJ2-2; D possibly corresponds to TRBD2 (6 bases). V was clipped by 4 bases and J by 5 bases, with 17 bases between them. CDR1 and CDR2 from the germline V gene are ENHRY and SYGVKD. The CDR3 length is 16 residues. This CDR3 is CAISASSGGATGELFF. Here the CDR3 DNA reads TGTGCCATCAGTGCCTCCTCAGGCGGGGCGACCGGGGAGCTGTTTTTT.

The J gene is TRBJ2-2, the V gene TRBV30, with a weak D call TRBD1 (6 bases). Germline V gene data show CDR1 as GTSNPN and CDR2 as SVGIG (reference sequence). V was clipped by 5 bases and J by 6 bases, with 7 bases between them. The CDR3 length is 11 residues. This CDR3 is CAWAGAGELFF. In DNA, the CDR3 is TGTGCCTGGGCAGGGGCCGGGGAGCTGTTTTTT.

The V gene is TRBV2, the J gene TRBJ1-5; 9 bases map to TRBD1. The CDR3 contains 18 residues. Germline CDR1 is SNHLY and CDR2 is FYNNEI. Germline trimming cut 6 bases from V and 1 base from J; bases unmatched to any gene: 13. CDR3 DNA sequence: TGTGCCAGCAGGGAGCCGGGACAGGGAGGATTCAGCAATCAGCCCCAGCATTTT. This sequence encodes CASREPGQGGFSNQPQHF. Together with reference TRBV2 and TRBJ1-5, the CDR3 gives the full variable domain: EPEVTQTPSHQVTQMGQEVILRCVPISNHLYFYWYRQILGQKVEFLVSFYNNEISEKSEIFDDQFSVERPDGSNFTLKIRSTKLEDSAMYFCASREPGQGGFSNQPQHFGDGTRLSIL.

CDR3 loop: CASRTALAGIGPSYEQYF. The CDR3 nucleotides read TGTGCCAGCAGGACGGCACTAGCGGGGATCGGGCCCTCCTACGAGCAGTACTTC. The rearrangement uses TRBV27 and TRBJ2-7; 10 bases are shared with TRBD2. V was pared by 6 bases and J by 0 bases, with 14 bases of the junction left unmatched. The length of the CDR3 is 18 residues. Germline CDR1 MNHEY, CDR2 SMNVEV (reference sequence).